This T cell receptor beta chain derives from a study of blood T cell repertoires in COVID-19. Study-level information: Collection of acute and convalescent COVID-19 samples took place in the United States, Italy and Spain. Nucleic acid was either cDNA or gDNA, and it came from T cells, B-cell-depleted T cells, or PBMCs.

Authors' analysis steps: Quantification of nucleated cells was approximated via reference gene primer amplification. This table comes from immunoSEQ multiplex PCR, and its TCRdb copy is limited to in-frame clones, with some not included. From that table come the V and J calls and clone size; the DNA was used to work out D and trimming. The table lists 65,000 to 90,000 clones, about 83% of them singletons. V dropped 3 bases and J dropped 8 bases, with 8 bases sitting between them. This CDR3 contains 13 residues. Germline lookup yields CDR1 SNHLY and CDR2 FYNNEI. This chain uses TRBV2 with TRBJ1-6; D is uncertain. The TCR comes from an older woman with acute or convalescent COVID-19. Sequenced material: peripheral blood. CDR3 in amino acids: CASSDGNYSPLHF. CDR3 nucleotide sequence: TGTGCCAGCAGTGACGGGAACTATTCACCCCTCCACTTT.